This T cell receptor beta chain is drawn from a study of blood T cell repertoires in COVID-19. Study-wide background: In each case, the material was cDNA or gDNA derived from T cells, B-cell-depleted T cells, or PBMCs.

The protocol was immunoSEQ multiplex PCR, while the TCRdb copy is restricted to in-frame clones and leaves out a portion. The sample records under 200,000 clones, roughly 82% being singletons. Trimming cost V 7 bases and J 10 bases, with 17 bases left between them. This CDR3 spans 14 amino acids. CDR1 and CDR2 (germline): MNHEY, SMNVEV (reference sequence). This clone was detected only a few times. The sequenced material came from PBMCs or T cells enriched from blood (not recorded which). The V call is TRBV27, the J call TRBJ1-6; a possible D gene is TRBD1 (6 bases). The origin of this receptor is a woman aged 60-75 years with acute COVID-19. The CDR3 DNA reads TGTGCCAGCACCCTAAGACAGGCCCACTCACCCCTCCACTTT. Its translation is CASTLRQAHSPLHF.